The sequence of this T cell receptor beta chain was determined in a study of T cells in Graves' hyperthyroidism and ophthalmopathy. Study conclusions and caveats: The blood repertoire included most of the expanded thyroid clonotypes above 0.001. Through a model of 13 V-J features, ophthalmopathy was separated from stable hyperthyroidism.

Amplified regions were TCR beta CDR3 sequences from RNA transcripts. RT-PCR in the first round (using the HTBI primer set) targeted the TCR CDR3. MiXCR, run by TCRdb on the multiplex PCR reads, gives a single entry per CDR3 protein. The sample has roughly 500,000 distinct CDR3 sequences; 40% to 55% are singletons. The germline gives CDR1 DFQATT, CDR2 SNEGSKA (reference sequence). This CDR3 has 12 amino acids. V was clipped by 2 bases and J by 1 base, with 6 bases between them. On this clonotype itself: Its specificity is not known.

Input material: peripheral blood or thyroid tissue (not recorded which). The receptor's source is an adult woman with Graves' disease, either hyperthyroidism or ophthalmopathy (not recorded which). V usage is TRBV20-1 and J usage is TRBJ2-7; D is ambiguous. The chain's CDR3 is CSARWQSYEQYF. The CDR3 DNA reads as TGCAGTGCTAGATGGCAGTCCTACGAGCAGTACTTC.